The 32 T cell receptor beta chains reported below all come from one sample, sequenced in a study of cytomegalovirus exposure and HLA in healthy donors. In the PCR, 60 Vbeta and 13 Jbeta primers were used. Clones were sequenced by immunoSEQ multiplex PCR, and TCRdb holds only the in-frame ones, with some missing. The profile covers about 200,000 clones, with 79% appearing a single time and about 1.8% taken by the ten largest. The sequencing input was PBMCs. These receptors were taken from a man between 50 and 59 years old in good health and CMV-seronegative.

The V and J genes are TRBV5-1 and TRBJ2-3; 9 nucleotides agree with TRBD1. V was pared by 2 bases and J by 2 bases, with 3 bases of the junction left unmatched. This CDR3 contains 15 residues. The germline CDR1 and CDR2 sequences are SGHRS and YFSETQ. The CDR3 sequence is CASSLQGATTDTQYF. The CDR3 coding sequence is TGCGCCAGCAGCTTACAGGGGGCTACCACAGATACGCAGTATTTT.

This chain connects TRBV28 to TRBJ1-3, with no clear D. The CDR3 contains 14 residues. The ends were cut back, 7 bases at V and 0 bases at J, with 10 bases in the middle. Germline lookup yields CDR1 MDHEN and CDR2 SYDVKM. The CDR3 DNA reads TGTGCCAGCATGAACCGAGGCTCTGGAAACACCATATATTTT. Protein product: CASMNRGSGNTIYF.

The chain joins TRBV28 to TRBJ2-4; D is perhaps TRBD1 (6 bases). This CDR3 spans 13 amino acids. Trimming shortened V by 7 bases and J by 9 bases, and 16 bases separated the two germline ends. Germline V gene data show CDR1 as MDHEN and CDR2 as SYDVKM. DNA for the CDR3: TGTGCCAGCACAGGGGCTCCCAAGGGCATTCAGTACTTC. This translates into CASTGAPKGIQYF.

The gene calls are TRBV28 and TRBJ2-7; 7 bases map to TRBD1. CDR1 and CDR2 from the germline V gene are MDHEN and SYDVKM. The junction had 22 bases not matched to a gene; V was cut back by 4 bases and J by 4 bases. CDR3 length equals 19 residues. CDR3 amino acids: CASSSLSERGRGDLYEQYF. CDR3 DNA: TGTGCCAGCAGTTCTCTTTCGGAGAGGGGGCGAGGGGACCTTTACGAGCAGTACTTC.

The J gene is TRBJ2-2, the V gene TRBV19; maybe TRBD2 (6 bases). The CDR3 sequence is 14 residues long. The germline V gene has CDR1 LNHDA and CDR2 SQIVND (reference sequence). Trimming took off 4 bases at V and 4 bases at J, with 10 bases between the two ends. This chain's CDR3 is CASSKLAGTGELFF. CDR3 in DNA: TGTGCCAGTAGTAAACTAGCAGGCACCGGGGAGCTGTTTTTT.

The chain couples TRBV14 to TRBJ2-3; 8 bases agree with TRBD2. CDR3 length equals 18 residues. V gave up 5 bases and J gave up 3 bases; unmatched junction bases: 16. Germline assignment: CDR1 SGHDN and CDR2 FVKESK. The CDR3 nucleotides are TGTGCCAGCAGCTCCCTCTTGGTTAGCGGGATACAGACAGATACGCAGTATTTT. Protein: CASSSLLVSGIQTDTQYF. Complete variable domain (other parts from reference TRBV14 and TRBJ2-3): EAGVTQFPSHSVIEKGQTVTLRCDPISGHDNLYWYRRVMGKEIKFLLHFVKESKQDESGMPNNRFLAERTGGTYSTLKVQPAELEDSGVYFCASSSLLVSGIQTDTQYFGPGTRLTVL.

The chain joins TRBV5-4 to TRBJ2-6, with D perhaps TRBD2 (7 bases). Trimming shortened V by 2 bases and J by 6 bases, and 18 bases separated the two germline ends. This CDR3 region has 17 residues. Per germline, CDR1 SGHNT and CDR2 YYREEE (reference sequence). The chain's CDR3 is CASSLGGVGIMANVLTF. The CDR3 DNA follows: TGTGCCAGCAGCTTAGGGGGGGTAGGTATAATGGCCAACGTCCTGACTTTC. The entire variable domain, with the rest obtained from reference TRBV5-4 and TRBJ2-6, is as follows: ETGVTQSPTHLIKTRGQQVTLRCSSQSGHNTVSWYQQALGQGPQFIFQYYREEENGRGNFPPRFSGLQFPNYSSELNVNALELDDSALYLCASSLGGVGIMANVLTFGAGSRLTVL.

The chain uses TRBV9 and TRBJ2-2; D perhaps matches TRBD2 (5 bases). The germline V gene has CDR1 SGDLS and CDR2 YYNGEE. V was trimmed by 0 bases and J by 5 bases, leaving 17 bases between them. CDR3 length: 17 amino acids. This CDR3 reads CASSVATGSVGTGELFF. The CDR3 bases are TGTGCCAGCAGCGTAGCTACGGGGTCCGTTGGGACCGGGGAGCTGTTTTTT.

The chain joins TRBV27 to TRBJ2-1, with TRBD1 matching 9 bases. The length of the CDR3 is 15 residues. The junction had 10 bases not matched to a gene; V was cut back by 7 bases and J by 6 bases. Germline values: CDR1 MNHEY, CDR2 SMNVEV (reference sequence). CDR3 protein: CASIPVGTGSNEQFF. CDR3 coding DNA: TGTGCCAGCATCCCAGTAGGGACAGGGAGCAATGAGCAGTTCTTC.

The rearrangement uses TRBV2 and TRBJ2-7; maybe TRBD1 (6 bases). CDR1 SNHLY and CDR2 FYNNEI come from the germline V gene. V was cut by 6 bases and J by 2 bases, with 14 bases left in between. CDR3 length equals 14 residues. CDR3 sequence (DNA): TGTGCCAGCAGATCAACCCGGACAGCCTACGAGCAGTACTTC. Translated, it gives CASRSTRTAYEQYF.

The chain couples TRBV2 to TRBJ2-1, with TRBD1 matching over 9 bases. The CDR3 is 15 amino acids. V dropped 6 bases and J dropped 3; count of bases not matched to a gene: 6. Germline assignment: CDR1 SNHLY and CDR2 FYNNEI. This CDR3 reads CASREDRGDYNEQFF. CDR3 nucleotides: TGTGCCAGCAGAGAGGACAGGGGAGACTACAATGAGCAGTTCTTC.

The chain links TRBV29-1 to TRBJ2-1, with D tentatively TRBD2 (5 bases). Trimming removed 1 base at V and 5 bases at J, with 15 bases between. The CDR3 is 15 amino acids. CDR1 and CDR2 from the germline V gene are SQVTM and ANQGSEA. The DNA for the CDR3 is TGCAGCGTTGAAGGGGGAGCGGTCGGGGACAATGAGCAGTTCTTC. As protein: CSVEGGAVGDNEQFF.

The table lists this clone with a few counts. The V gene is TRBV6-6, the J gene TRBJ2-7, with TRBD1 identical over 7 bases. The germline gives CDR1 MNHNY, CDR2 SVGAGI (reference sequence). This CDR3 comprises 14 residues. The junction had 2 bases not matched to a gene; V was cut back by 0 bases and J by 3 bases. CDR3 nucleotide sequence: TGTGCCAGCAGTTACTCGGCAGGGGGCTACGAGCAGTACTTC. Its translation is CASSYSAGGYEQYF.

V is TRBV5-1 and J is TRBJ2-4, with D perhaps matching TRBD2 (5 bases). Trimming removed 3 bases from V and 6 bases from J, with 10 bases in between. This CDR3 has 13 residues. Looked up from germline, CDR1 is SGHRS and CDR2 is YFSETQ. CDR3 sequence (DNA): TGCGCCAGCAGCTCCCTACTAGGAAACATTCAGTACTTC. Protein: CASSSLLGNIQYF.

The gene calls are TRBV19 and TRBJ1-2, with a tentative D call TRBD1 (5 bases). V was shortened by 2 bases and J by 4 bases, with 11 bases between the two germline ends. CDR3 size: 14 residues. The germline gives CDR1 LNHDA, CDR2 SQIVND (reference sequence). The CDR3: CASSIIGGSYGYTF. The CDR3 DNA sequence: TGTGCCAGTAGTATAATCGGGGGTTCCTATGGCTACACCTTC.

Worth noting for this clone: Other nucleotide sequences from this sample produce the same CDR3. The CDR3 spells CAWSGTGGFEKLFF. The CDR3 DNA is TGTGCCTGGAGTGGAACAGGGGGCTTTGAAAAACTGTTTTTT. V gene TRBV30 combines with J gene TRBJ1-4; 9 bases line up with TRBD1. Germline V gives CDR1 GTSNPN, CDR2 SVGIG (reference sequence). The ends lost 1 base at V and 7 bases at J; junction bases unmatched: 4. The CDR3 totals 14 residues. The whole variable domain, filled in from reference TRBV30 and TRBJ1-4, reads SQTIHQWPATLVQPVGSPLSLECTVEGTSNPNLYWYRQAAGRGLQLLFYSVGIGQISSEVPQNLSASRPQDRQFILSSKKLLLSDSGFYLCAWSGTGGFEKLFFGSGTQLSVL.

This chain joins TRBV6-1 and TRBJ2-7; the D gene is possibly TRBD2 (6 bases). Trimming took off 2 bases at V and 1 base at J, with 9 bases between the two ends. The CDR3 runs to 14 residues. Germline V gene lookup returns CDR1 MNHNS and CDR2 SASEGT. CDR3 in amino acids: CASSEPSASYEQYF. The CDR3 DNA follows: TGTGCCAGCAGTGAACCTAGCGCTTCCTACGAGCAGTACTTC.

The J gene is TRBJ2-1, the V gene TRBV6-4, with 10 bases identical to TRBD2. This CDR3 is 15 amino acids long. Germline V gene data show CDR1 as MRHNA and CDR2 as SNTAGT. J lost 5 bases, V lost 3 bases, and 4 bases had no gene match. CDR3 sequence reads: CASSEASGSNNEQFF. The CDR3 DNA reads TGTGCCAGCAGTGAGGCTAGCGGGAGCAACAATGAGCAGTTCTTC.

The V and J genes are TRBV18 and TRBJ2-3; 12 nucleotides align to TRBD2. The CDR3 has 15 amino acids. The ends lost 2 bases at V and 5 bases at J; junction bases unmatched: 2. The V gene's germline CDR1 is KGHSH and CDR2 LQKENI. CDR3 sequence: CASSPWTSGVDTQYF. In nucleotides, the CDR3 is TGTGCCAGCTCACCATGGACTAGCGGGGTAGATACGCAGTATTTT.

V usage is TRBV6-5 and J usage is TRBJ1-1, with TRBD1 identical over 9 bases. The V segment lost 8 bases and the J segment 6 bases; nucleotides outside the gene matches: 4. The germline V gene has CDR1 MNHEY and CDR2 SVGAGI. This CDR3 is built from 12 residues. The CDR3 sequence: CASGQGRSEAFF. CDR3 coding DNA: TGTGCCAGCGGACAGGGGCGGTCTGAAGCTTTCTTT.

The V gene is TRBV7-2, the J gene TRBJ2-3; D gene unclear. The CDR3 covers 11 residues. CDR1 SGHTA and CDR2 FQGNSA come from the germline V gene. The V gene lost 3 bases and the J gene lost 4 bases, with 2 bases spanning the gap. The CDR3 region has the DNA TGTGCCAGCAGCTTCGCAGATACGCAGTATTTT. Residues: CASSFADTQYF.

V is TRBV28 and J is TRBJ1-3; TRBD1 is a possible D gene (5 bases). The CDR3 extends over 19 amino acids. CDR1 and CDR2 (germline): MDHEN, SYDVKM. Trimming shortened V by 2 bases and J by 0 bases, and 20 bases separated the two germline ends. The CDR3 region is CASSLGIDSGLSSGNTIYF. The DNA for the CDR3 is TGTGCCAGCAGTTTAGGGATCGACAGCGGACTAAGCTCTGGAAACACCATATATTTT.

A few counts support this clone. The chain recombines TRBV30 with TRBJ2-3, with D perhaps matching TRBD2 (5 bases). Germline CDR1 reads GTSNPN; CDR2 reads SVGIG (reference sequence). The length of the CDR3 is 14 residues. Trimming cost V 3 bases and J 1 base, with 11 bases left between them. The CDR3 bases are TGTGCCTGGAGCGGAGGAGTACGCACAGATACGCAGTATTTT. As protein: CAWSGGVRTDTQYF.

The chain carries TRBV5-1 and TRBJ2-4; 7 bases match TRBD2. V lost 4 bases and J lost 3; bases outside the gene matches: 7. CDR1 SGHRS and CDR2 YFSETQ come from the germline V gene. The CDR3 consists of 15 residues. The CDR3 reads CASSPGGYVKNIQYF. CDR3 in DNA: TGCGCCAGCAGCCCGGGGGGATACGTCAAAAACATTCAGTACTTC. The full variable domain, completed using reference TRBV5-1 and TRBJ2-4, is KAGVTQTPRYLIKTRGQQVTLSCSPISGHRSVSWYQQTPGQGLQFLFEYFSETQRNKGNFPGRFSGRQFSNSRSEMNVSTLELGDSALYLCASSPGGYVKNIQYFGAGTRLSVL.

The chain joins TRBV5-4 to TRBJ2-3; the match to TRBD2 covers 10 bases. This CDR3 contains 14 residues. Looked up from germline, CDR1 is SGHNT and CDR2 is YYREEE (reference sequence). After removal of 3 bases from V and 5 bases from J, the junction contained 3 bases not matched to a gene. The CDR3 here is CASSSLAGEDTQYF. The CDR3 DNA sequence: TGTGCCAGCAGCTCCCTAGCGGGAGAAGATACGCAGTATTTT.

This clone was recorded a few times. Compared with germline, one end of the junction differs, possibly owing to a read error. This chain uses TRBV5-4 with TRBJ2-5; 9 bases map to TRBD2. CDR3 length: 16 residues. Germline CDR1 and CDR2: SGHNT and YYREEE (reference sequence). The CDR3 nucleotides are TGTGCCAGCAGCTTGGCCGGCGGCGGGAGGGCCGAATATGGGAACTTC. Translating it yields CASSLAGGGRAEYGNF.

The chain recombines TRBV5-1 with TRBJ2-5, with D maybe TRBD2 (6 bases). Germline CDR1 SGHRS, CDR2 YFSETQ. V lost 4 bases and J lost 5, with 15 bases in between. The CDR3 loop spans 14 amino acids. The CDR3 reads CASSRGLLSETQYF. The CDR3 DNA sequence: TGCGCCAGCAGCCGGGGACTCCTATCGGAGACCCAGTACTTC.

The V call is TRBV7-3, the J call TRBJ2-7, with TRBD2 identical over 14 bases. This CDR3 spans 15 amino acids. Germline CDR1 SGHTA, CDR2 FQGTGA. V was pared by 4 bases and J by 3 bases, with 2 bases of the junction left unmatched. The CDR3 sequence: CASSSGTSGSYEQYF. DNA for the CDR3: TGTGCCAGCAGCTCCGGGACTAGCGGGAGCTACGAGCAGTACTTC.

This CDR3 is CSAGSGANVLTF. The CDR3 bases are TGCAGCGCCGGGTCTGGGGCCAACGTCCTGACTTTC. The chain is built from TRBV29-1 and TRBJ2-6; D remains unclear. Germline values: CDR1 SQVTM, CDR2 ANQGSEA. The CDR3 is 12 residues long. Trimming pared 7 bases from V and 1 base from J, leaving 5 bases between.

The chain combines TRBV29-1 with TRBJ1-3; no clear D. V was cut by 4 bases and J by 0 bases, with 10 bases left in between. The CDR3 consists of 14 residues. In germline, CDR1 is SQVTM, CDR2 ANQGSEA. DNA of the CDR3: TGCAGCGTTGGAGGCAGAAGCTCTGGAAACACCATATATTTT. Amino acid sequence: CSVGGRSSGNTIYF.

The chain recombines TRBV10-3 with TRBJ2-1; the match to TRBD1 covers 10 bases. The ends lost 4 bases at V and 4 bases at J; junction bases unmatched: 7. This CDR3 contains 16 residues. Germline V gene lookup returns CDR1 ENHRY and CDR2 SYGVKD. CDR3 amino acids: CAISALTGGRYNEQFF. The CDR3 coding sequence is TGTGCCATCAGTGCCCTGACAGGGGGCCGTTACAATGAGCAGTTCTTC.

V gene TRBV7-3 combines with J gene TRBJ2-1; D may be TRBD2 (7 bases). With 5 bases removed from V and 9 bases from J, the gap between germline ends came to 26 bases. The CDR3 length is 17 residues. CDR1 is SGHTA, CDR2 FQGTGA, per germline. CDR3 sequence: CASSPRTGGSFRGEQFF. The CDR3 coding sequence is TGTGCCAGCAGCCCCCGCACGGGGGGCAGTTTTAGGGGTGAGCAGTTCTTC. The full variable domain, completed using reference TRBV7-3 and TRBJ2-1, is GAGVSQTPSNKVTEKGKYVELRCDPISGHTALYWYRQSLGQGPEFLIYFQGTGAADDSGLPNDRFFAVRPEGSVSTLKIQRTERGDSAVYLCASSPRTGGSFRGEQFFGPGTRLTVL.